Shown below are 21 T cell receptor beta chains from a single sample sequenced in a study of cytomegalovirus exposure and HLA in healthy donors. Sequenced by immunoSEQ multiplex PCR; TCRdb stores in-frame clones only, minus some. The table has 150,000 to 180,000 clones, 85% to 90% seen once; the top ten hold about 2.2%. The source material was PBMCs. These receptors originate from a human donor in good health.

The chain links TRBV7-3 to TRBJ2-2; 10 bases agree with TRBD1. Trimming cost V 4 bases and J 5 bases; bases outside gene matches: 1. Germline V gene data show CDR1 as SGHTA and CDR2 as FQGTGA. The CDR3 extends over 14 amino acids. CDR3 amino acids: CASSWTGGTGELFF. The CDR3, as DNA: TGTGCCAGCAGCTGGACAGGGGGTACCGGGGAGCTGTTTTTT.

The chain employs TRBV4-2 and TRBJ2-5; tentative D call: TRBD2 (7 bases). The length of the CDR3 is 16 residues. V was cut by 0 bases and J by 4 bases, with 15 bases left in between. Germline values: CDR1 LGHNA, CDR2 YNFKEQ. The CDR3 is CASSQDTGGGGETQYF. CDR3 in DNA: TGTGCCAGCAGCCAAGATACGGGGGGAGGGGGAGAGACCCAGTACTTC.

The rearrangement joins TRBV28 to TRBJ1-1; no firm D call. V gave up 1 base and J gave up 9 bases, with 9 bases separating them. The germline gives CDR1 MDHEN, CDR2 SYDVKM. CDR3 length: 12 amino acids. The CDR3 loop is CASSLSSRQAFF. The CDR3 region has the DNA TGTGCCAGCAGTTTATCTAGCCGTCAAGCTTTCTTT.

The chain recombines TRBV7-8 with TRBJ2-7, with 7 nucleotides matching TRBD1. CDR3 length equals 14 residues. Losses at the gene ends were 3 bases for V and 2 bases for J; bases not matched to a gene: 4. Germline values: CDR1 SGHVS, CDR2 FQNEAQ. The CDR3 DNA sequence: TGTGCCAGCAGCTTTGGGACAGTGGCCTACGAGCAGTACTTC. Translating it yields CASSFGTVAYEQYF.

The V call is TRBV5-1, the J call TRBJ1-2; 8 nucleotides agree with TRBD1. With V trimmed by 1 base and J by 8 bases, 10 bases remained unmatched. The CDR3 has 15 amino acids. CDR1 is SGHRS and CDR2 is YFSETQ in the germline V gene. The CDR3 here is CASSLSTGGSGGYTF. In nucleotides, the CDR3 is TGCGCCAGCAGCTTGAGTACAGGGGGGTCAGGGGGCTACACCTTC. Full variable domain (missing parts from reference TRBV5-1 and TRBJ1-2): KAGVTQTPRYLIKTRGQQVTLSCSPISGHRSVSWYQQTPGQGLQFLFEYFSETQRNKGNFPGRFSGRQFSNSRSEMNVSTLELGDSALYLCASSLSTGGSGGYTFGSGTRLTVV.

The chain combines TRBV6-6 with TRBJ2-5; 10 bases agree with TRBD2. V gave up 8 bases and J gave up 5 bases; unmatched junction bases: 11. CDR3 length: 15 residues. CDR1 and CDR2 (germline): MNHNY, SVGAGI (reference sequence). The CDR3 nucleotides read TGTGCCAGCCGTCGGCTAGCGGGAGACTGGGAGACCCAGTACTTC. This gives the protein CASRRLAGDWETQYF.

V usage is TRBV5-1 and J usage is TRBJ2-7; 8 nucleotides align to TRBD1. Germline-derived CDR1 and CDR2 are SGHRS and YFSETQ. The CDR3 consists of 13 residues. With V trimmed by 7 bases and J by 0 bases, 3 bases remained unmatched. This CDR3 is CASRQGNSYEQYF. In nucleotides, the CDR3 is TGCGCCAGCCGACAGGGGAACTCCTACGAGCAGTACTTC.

This chain connects TRBV7-3 to TRBJ2-2, with D tentatively TRBD2 (6 bases). The CDR3 runs 15 residues. Germline V lookup: CDR1 SGHTA, CDR2 FQGTGA. The germline V and J ends were trimmed by 3 bases and 6 bases, with 14 bases remaining between them. The CDR3 coding sequence is TGTGCCAGCAGCTTGTGGGCCAGGGAGGCCGGGGAGCTGTTTTTT. This codes for CASSLWAREAGELFF.

DNA of the CDR3: TGTGCCAGCAGCGTACGACCCCTGGGGAGGGGGAACACTGAAGCTTTCTTT. It translates to CASSVRPLGRGNTEAFF. The chain is built from TRBV9 and TRBJ1-1, with a weak D call TRBD1 (5 bases). Trimming stripped 1 base from V and 1 base from J, with 17 bases between. In germline, CDR1 is SGDLS, CDR2 YYNGEE. The length of the CDR3 is 17 residues.

This clone was observed at least ten times. The rearrangement uses TRBV19 and TRBJ1-2, with a possible D match to TRBD1 (5 bases). The CDR3 runs 12 residues. The V end was cut by 9 bases, the J end by 3 bases, with 11 bases between. The germline V gene has CDR1 LNHDA and CDR2 SQIVND (reference sequence). The CDR3 reads CASVDRYYGYTF. The CDR3 coding sequence is TGTGCCAGCGTCGACAGATACTATGGCTACACCTTC.

The chain employs TRBV9 and TRBJ1-5, with 7 nucleotides matching TRBD1. The CDR3 is 15 amino acids. The V gene end was trimmed by 0 bases and the J gene end by 4 bases; junction bases not matched to a gene: 4. The germline gives CDR1 SGDLS, CDR2 YYNGEE. As DNA, the CDR3 is TGTGCCAGCAGCGTAGAGGGGGCTGAAAATCAGCCCCAGCATTTT. Translating gives CASSVEGAENQPQHF.

The chain is built from TRBV30 and TRBJ2-1, with D perhaps matching TRBD2 (6 bases). Germline V gene sequence: CDR1 GTSNPN, CDR2 SVGIG (reference sequence). The CDR3 runs 12 residues. The germline V and J ends were trimmed by 3 bases and 7 bases, with 10 bases remaining between them. The CDR3 nucleotides are TGTGCCTGGAGGATGAGCGGGAATGAGCAGTTCTTC. Translating it yields CAWRMSGNEQFF.

The chain is built from TRBV7-3 and TRBJ1-2; 11 bases are shared with TRBD1. Germline CDR1 reads SGHTA; CDR2 reads FQGTGA. V shed 5 bases and J 6 bases; nucleotides not matched to a gene: 8. The CDR3 is 15 residues long. The chain's CDR3 is CASSIGTGGFDGYTF. In DNA form, the CDR3 reads TGTGCCAGCAGCATTGGGACAGGGGGGTTTGATGGCTACACCTTC.

This clone was observed a handful of times. The gene calls are TRBV18 and TRBJ2-3, with 11 positions matching TRBD2. There are 16 residues in the CDR3. After removal of 6 bases from V and 2 bases from J, the junction contained 7 bases not matched to a gene. The germline V gene encodes CDR1 KGHSH and CDR2 LQKENI. In nucleotides, the CDR3 is TGTGCCAGCTCGCCGACTAGCGGGACTATCACAGATACGCAGTATTTT. Encoded protein: CASSPTSGTITDTQYF. Full variable domain (outside the CDR3, taken from reference TRBV18 and TRBJ2-3): NAGVMQNPRHLVRRRGQEARLRCSPMKGHSHVYWYRQLPEEGLKFMVYLQKENIIDESGMPKERFSAEFPKEGPSILRIQQVVRGDSAAYFCASSPTSGTITDTQYFGPGTRLTVL.

This clone was seen a handful of times. The rearrangement uses TRBV5-5 and TRBJ1-5; no reliable D call. Germline V gene data show CDR1 as SGHKS and CDR2 as YYEKEE (reference sequence). The CDR3 extends over 16 amino acids. V lost 4 bases to trimming and J lost 2 bases, with 16 bases between them. CDR3 coding DNA: TGTGCCAGCAGCCGCTCATTGAATGGAGGCAATCAGCCCCAGCATTTT. Residues: CASSRSLNGGNQPQHF.

DNA for the CDR3: TGTGCCAGCAGGCTTGGGGGGTTCCAAGAGACCCAGTACTTC. It specifies CASRLGGFQETQYF. The rearrangement links TRBV5-4 to TRBJ2-5, with TRBD2 as a possible D gene (6 bases). This CDR3 contains 14 residues. CDR1 and CDR2 (germline): SGHNT, YYREEE (reference sequence). V gave up 5 bases and J gave up 1 base, with 12 bases separating them.

The chain links TRBV11-3 to TRBJ2-5; maybe TRBD1 (6 bases). In germline, CDR1 is SGHNT, CDR2 YENEEA. Trimming left V 4 bases short and J 3 bases short, with 21 bases between. The CDR3 length is 17 residues. The CDR3 sequence is CASSSINEQGREETQYF. The CDR3, as DNA: TGTGCCAGCAGCTCAATAAACGAACAGGGACGGGAAGAGACCCAGTACTTC. Full variable domain (outside the CDR3, taken from reference TRBV11-3 and TRBJ2-5): EAGVVQSPRYKIIEKKQPVAFWCNPISGHNTLYWYLQNLGQGPELLIRYENEEAVDDSQLPKDRFSAERLKGVDSTLKIQPAELGDSAVYLCASSSINEQGREETQYFGPGTRLLVL.

The chain carries TRBV27 and TRBJ1-5; TRBD1 matches 8 bases. The V segment lost 6 bases and the J segment 0 bases; nucleotides outside the gene matches: 7. The CDR3 loop spans 16 amino acids. The germline V gene encodes CDR1 MNHEY and CDR2 SMNVEV (reference sequence). CDR3 in DNA: TGTGCCAGCAGGAAAGGACAGGGATATAGCAATCAGCCCCAGCATTTT. This encodes CASRKGQGYSNQPQHF.

The CDR3 loop reads CASSITGVRTEAFF. CDR3 sequence (DNA): TGTGCCAGTAGTATAACGGGGGTGCGGACTGAAGCTTTCTTT. J is TRBJ1-1 and V is TRBV19, with D perhaps matching TRBD1 (5 bases). This CDR3 is 14 amino acids long. V lost 2 bases and J 5 bases, leaving 12 bases between the germline ends. Germline V lookup: CDR1 LNHDA, CDR2 SQIVND (reference sequence).

The CDR3 loop is CASRGLAVNEQFF. The CDR3 nucleotides read TGTGCCAGCCGGGGACTAGCGGTCAATGAGCAGTTCTTC. The chain joins TRBV18 to TRBJ2-1; 11 bases agree with TRBD2. The CDR3 covers 13 residues. Germline V gene lookup returns CDR1 KGHSH and CDR2 LQKENI. The J segment lost 6 bases and the V segment lost 8 bases, leaving 3 bases of the junction unmatched.

The V and J genes are TRBV25-1 and TRBJ2-6; TRBD1 matches at 9 bases. CDR1 and CDR2 from the germline V gene are MGHDK and SYGVNS. The trim removed 11 bases at V and 0 bases at J, leaving 5 bases unmatched. This CDR3 region has 15 residues. CDR3: CASGTGNSGANVLTF. The CDR3 DNA reads TGTGCCTCCGGGACAGGGAACTCTGGGGCCAACGTCCTGACTTTC.